This TCR beta chain was captured in a study of T cell clusters in autoimmune cytopenias. One tube held mixed TRB-A and TRB-B primer pools for touch-down PCR. For each CDR3 protein, TCRdb gives one entry from its re-call of the multiplex PCR reads, without DNA. This table lists 2,000 to 2,500 distinct CDR3 sequences. Each sample's input was 250 ng genomic DNA, some 40,000 genome equivalents. Germline V lookup: CDR1 SGHTA, CDR2 FQGNSA. The CDR3 extends over 15 amino acids. Sequencing was performed on peripheral blood. The chain carries TRBV7-2 and TRBJ2-3; the D call from TCRdb, TRBD1, cannot be confirmed without DNA. This TCR derives from a human donor with an autoimmune cytopenia or autoimmune hepatitis (not recorded which). CDR3 amino acids: CASSLTGTGADTQYF.